The present TCR beta chain was sequenced within a study of blood T cell repertoires in COVID-19. Study-wide context: In each case, the material was cDNA or gDNA derived from T cells, B-cell-depleted T cells, or PBMCs.

Trimming shortened V by 3 bases and J by 1 base, and 12 bases separated the two germline ends. CDR1 is MDHEN and CDR2 is SYDVKM in the germline V gene. The CDR3 contains 16 residues. Data came from immunoSEQ multiplex PCR; TCRdb stores just in-frame clones and leaves some out. Of under 500,000 clones listed, 87% are singletons. This clone was counted a few times. V usage is TRBV28 and J usage is TRBJ2-2, with no clear D. The source of this sequence is a woman aged 18-35 years with acute COVID-19. Input material: PBMCs or T cells enriched from blood (not recorded which). The chain's CDR3 is CASSFLTTENTGELFF. CDR3 nucleotide sequence: TGTGCCAGCAGTTTCCTGACAACGGAGAACACCGGGGAGCTGTTTTTT.